The subject of this entry is one T cell receptor beta chain. Its cognate antigen is unknown. The entry originates in a study of shared clonotypes between healthy human individuals. V lost 4 bases and J 0 bases, leaving 25 bases between the germline ends. There are 20 residues in the CDR3. Germline CDR1 reads SGHDN; CDR2 reads FVKESK. Assay runs were performed at deep level. Template for every sorted-subset replicate PCR totaled approximately 0.2 ug DNA, roughly 30,000 T cell genomes. Authors' methods: Without quality scores, immunoSEQ junctional reads could not be filtered like full-length reads. Sequenced by immunoSEQ multiplex PCR; TCRdb stores in-frame clones only, minus some. That table supplies the V and J calls and clone size; D and trimming were determined from the DNA. The sample holds about 2.1 million clones; 80% to 95% are singletons and the top ten take about 1.6%. Cells designated naive CD8 were CD45RO-negative and were positively selected for CCR7, with terminally differentiated effector memory CD45RA+ cells excluded.

Study results and caveats: The represented genetic and exposure-history diversity was limited by the small number of donors.

Sample: naive CD8+ T cells from PBMCs. This clonotype originated in a man aged 18 to 30 in good health. Some clones in this sample may be carry-over from other donors' samples. The chain uses TRBV14 and TRBJ2-1; D is undetermined. CDR3 nucleotide sequence: TGTGCCAGCAGCCCATCACCCCCACTCTCATGGGAAAGCTCCTACAATGAGCAGTTCTTC. Its protein is CASSPSPPLSWESSYNEQFF.